These T cell receptor beta chains were read from a single sample in a study of blood T cell repertoires in COVID-19. Assay: immunoSEQ multiplex PCR; the TCRdb copy retains only in-frame clones and omits some. The repertoire holds fewer than 400,000 clones, around nine tenths seen once, with approximately 5% in the top ten. Sequenced input: PBMCs or T cells enriched from blood (not recorded which). The receptors come from a man aged 60 to 69 who had recovered from COVID-19. Each CDR3 is given with its conserved first and last residue. The D gene is left open where the match is weak. Not all rows give a size; the values are once, few, many and, for expanded clones, a class.

TRBJ2-7,once,TRBV11-2,.,CASSSRQTAKGEQYF,TGTGCCAGCAGCTCCAGGCAGACAGCCAAGGGCGAGCAGTACTTC
TRBJ1-1,.,TRBV28,.,CASREMGARHTEAFF,TGTGCCAGCAGGGAGATGGGGGCCAGGCACACTGAAGCTTTCTTT
TRBJ1-1,.,TRBV7-3,.,CASSLRGFGPGHPFF,TGTGCCAGCAGCTTAAGAGGCTTTGGTCCGGGACACCCTTTCTTT
TRBJ1-2,.,TRBV7-9,.,CASSLATTGIYGYTF,TGTGCCAGCAGCTTAGCAACAACAGGGATCTATGGCTACACCTTC
TRBJ2-3,once,TRBV7-2,TRBD1,CASSIYRGLFTDTQYF,TGTGCCAGCAGCATCTACAGGGGGCTCTTCACAGATACGCAGTATTTT
TRBJ1-4,.,TRBV4-3,TRBD1,CASSRGTGFNEKLFF,TGCGCCAGCAGCAGGGGGACAGGCTTTAATGAAAAACTGTTTTTT
TRBJ1-5,.,TRBV28,.,CASSLWRGHTSNQPQHF,TGTGCCAGCAGTTTATGGAGGGGACACACCAGCAATCAGCCCCAGCATTTT
TRBJ1-1,.,TRBV18,TRBD1,CASSEGATEAFF,TGTGCCAGCTCAGAGGGGGCTACTGAAGCTTTCTTT
TRBJ2-1,.,TRBV5-4,TRBD2,CASSHVKVAGNNEQFF,TGTGCCAGCAGCCATGTAAAGGTAGCGGGGAACAATGAGCAGTTCTTC
TRBJ1-5,.,TRBV6-5,TRBD1,CASSSAGGGNQPQHF,TGTGCCAGCAGTTCTGCAGGGGGTGGCAATCAGCCCCAGCATTTT
TRBJ1-4,once,TRBV20-1,.,CSASQASGEKLFF,TGCAGTGCTAGTCAGGCCTCGGGGGAAAAACTGTTTTTT
TRBJ1-5,.,TRBV15,TRBD1,CATSILQGAGQPQHF,TGTGCCACCAGCATTCTACAGGGGGCGGGTCAGCCCCAGCATTTT
TRBJ2-7,.,TRBV5-8,.,CASRGSTYEQYF,TGTGCCAGCAGGGGCAGTACCTACGAGCAGTACTTC
TRBJ2-1,.,TRBV24-1,.,CATSDPYTGDNEQFF,TGTGCCACCAGTGACCCTTACACAGGTGACAATGAGCAGTTCTTC
TRBJ2-5,.,TRBV6-2/TRBV6-3,.,CASSYSTLSAGAKETQYF,TGTGCCAGCAGTTACTCGACCCTATCAGCGGGCGCCAAAGAGACCCAGTACTTC
TRBJ1-5,.,TRBV27,.,CASSLSTVQSNQPQHF,TGTGCCAGCAGTTTATCGACGGTACAGAGCAATCAGCCCCAGCATTTT
TRBJ1-5,.,TRBV7-2,TRBD1,CASSLGGGVSNQPQHF,TGTGCCAGCAGCTTAGGAGGGGGCGTCAGCAATCAGCCCCAGCATTTT
TRBJ2-7,.,TRBV18,TRBD2,CASSPASGREGEQYF,TGTGCCAGCTCACCAGCTAGCGGGAGAGAAGGGGAGCAGTACTTC
TRBJ1-6,.,TRBV7-3,.,CASSAGRNYNSPLHF,TGTGCCAGCAGCGCGGGGCGGAATTATAATTCACCCCTCCACTTT
TRBJ2-3,.,TRBV7-3,TRBD2,CASSLRWTRSTDTQYF,TGTGCCAGCAGCTTACGCTGGACTAGAAGCACAGATACGCAGTATTTT
TRBJ2-7,.,TRBV29-1,TRBD2,CSVAGTSGIGYEQYF,TGCAGCGTGGCCGGGACTAGCGGGATAGGTTACGAGCAGTACTTC
TRBJ2-3,.,TRBV7-3,.,CASSPMASTDTQYF,TGTGCCAGCAGTCCAATGGCTAGCACAGATACGCAGTATTTT
TRBJ2-1,.,TRBV11-3,TRBD1,CASSSDRGGNEQFF,TGTGCCAGCAGCTCGGACAGGGGAGGTAATGAGCAGTTCTTC
TRBJ1-1,.,TRBV5-1,TRBD1,CASSQGTGNTEAFF,TGCGCCAGCAGCCAAGGGACAGGGAACACTGAAGCTTTCTTT
TRBJ2-3,.,TRBV5-4,TRBD2,CASSLASGSSDTQYF,TGTGCCAGCAGCTTGGCTAGCGGGAGCTCAGATACGCAGTATTTT
TRBJ2-1,few,TRBV10-1,TRBD1,CASSDGTGLSYNEQFF,TGCGCCAGCAGTGACGGGACAGGGCTATCCTACAATGAGCAGTTCTTC
TRBJ2-7,.,TRBV15,TRBD2,CATTGGREQYF,TGTGCCACCACGGGGGGGAGGGAGCAGTACTTC
TRBJ1-2,.,TRBV6-5,TRBD1,CASSVTGALGYTF,TGTGCCAGCAGCGTTACAGGGGCCCTTGGCTACACCTTC
TRBJ2-7,.,TRBV28,.,CASIRGTSPYEQYF,TGTGCCAGCATCCGAGGGACTTCCCCCTACGAGCAGTACTTC
TRBJ2-1,.,TRBV7-9,TRBD1,CASSTSPGQGAGEQFF,TGTGCCAGCAGCACATCCCCGGGACAGGGGGCGGGTGAGCAGTTCTTC
TRBJ1-1,.,TRBV21-1,.,CASSKVGRNTEAFF,TGTGCCAGCAGCAAAGTAGGGAGGAACACTGAAGCTTTCTTT
TRBJ2-2,.,TRBV18,.,CASSPTGQSVELFF,TGTGCCAGCTCACCGACTGGCCAGTCGGTGGAGCTGTTTTTT
TRBJ1-2,.,TRBV7-2,.,CASSTRRGTDYGYTF,TGTGCCAGCAGCACCCGACGGGGAACGGACTATGGCTACACCTTC
TRBJ1-3,.,TRBV7-3,TRBD1,CASSPQTGRSGNTIYF,TGTGCCAGCAGCCCCCAGACAGGGAGGTCAGGAAACACCATATATTTT
TRBJ2-5,few,TRBV9,.,CASSLRLEETQYF,TGTGCCAGCAGCTTACGACTAGAGGAGACCCAGTACTTC
TRBJ2-7,few,TRBV3-1/TRBV3-2,TRBD2,CASSRGLAVEQYF,TGTGCCAGCAGCCGGGGACTAGCGGTCGAGCAGTACTTC
TRBJ1-4,.,TRBV28,.,CASGKLGPNEKLFF,TGTGCCAGCGGAAAGCTGGGGCCTAATGAAAAACTGTTTTTT
TRBJ2-1,.,TRBV29-1,TRBD2,CSVAGLAGEDEQFF,TGCAGCGTCGCAGGACTAGCGGGAGAGGATGAGCAGTTCTTC
TRBJ2-3,.,TRBV2,.,CASTLQGVSGTPDTQYF,TGTGCCAGCACTCTTCAGGGGGTTAGCGGGACCCCAGATACGCAGTATTTT
TRBJ2-1,.,TRBV4-2,.,CASSQVESLSSYNEQFF,TGTGCCAGCAGCCAAGTCGAATCCTTGAGCTCCTACAATGAGCAGTTCTTC
TRBJ2-7,.,TRBV2,.,CASTVLAGSSYEQYF,TGTGCCAGCACCGTCTTGGCGGGTTCTTCCTACGAGCAGTACTTC
TRBJ1-2,once,TRBV2,.,CASSFSKNTNYGYTF,TGTGCCAGCAGTTTCAGTAAGAATACTAACTATGGCTACACCTTC
TRBJ2-7,few,TRBV19,TRBD1,CASSRDRFYEQYF,TGTGCCAGTAGCCGGGACAGGTTCTACGAGCAGTACTTC
TRBJ2-5,.,TRBV7-3,TRBD2,CASSPTSGSETQYF,TGTGCCAGCAGCCCGACTAGCGGGAGTGAGACCCAGTACTTC
TRBJ2-6,.,TRBV27,.,CASSLYMRGRGSGANVLTF,TGTGCCAGCAGTTTATACATGAGAGGCAGGGGCTCTGGGGCCAACGTCCTGACTTTC
TRBJ2-2,.,TRBV6-5,.,CASSRDFSATGELFF,TGTGCCAGCAGTCGGGACTTCTCCGCCACCGGGGAGCTGTTTTTT
TRBJ2-5,.,TRBV18,.,CASSADRQETQYF,TGTGCCAGCTCAGCTGACAGGCAAGAGACCCAGTACTTC
TRBJ2-2,.,TRBV2,TRBD2,CASSDRAGEYTGELFF,TGTGCCAGCAGTGATCGAGCGGGAGAGTACACCGGGGAGCTGTTTTTT
TRBJ2-7,.,TRBV14,TRBD1,CASSQGRTGLHEQYF,TGTGCCAGCAGCCAAGGGAGGACAGGGTTGCACGAGCAGTACTTC
TRBJ1-1,.,TRBV21-1,.,CASSILRDRGNTEAFF,TGTGCCAGCAGTATTTTACGGGACAGGGGGAACACTGAAGCTTTCTTT
TRBJ2-7,.,TRBV6-5,.,CASSKSRGQTYEQYF,TGTGCCAGCAGCAAATCCCGGGGACAAACCTACGAGCAGTACTTC
TRBJ2-1,.,TRBV19,.,CASSIKGWTNSYNEQFF,TGTGCCAGTAGTATAAAGGGTTGGACTAACTCTTACAATGAGCAGTTCTTC
TRBJ1-2,.,TRBV5-1,TRBD1,CASSPGTAAQGYTF,TGCGCCAGCAGCCCCGGGACAGCCGCTCAGGGCTACACCTTC
TRBJ2-7,.,TRBV19,.,CASSTPGGAYEQYF,TGTGCCAGTAGTACCCCCGGCGGAGCCTACGAGCAGTACTTC
TRBJ2-3,.,TRBV2,TRBD2,CASSRKGLAASTDTQYF,TGTGCCAGCAGTCGCAAAGGACTAGCAGCTAGCACAGATACGCAGTATTTT